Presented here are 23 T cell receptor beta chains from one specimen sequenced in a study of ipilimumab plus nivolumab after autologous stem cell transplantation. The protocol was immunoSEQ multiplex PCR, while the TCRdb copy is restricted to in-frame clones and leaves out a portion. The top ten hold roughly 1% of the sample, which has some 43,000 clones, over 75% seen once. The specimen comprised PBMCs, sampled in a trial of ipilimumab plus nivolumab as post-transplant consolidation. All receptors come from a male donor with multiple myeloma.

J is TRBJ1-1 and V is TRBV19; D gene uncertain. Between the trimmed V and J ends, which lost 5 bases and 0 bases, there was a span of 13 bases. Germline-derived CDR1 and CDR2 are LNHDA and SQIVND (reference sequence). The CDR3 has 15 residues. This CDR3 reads CASSSTRTMNTEAFF. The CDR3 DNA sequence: TGTGCCAGTAGTTCCACCAGGACTATGAACACTGAAGCTTTCTTT.

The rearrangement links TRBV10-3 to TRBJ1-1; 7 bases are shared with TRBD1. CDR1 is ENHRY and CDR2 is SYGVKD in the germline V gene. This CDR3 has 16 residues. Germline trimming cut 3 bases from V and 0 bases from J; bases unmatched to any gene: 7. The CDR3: CAISESKQGMNTEAFF. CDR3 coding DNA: TGTGCCATCAGTGAATCTAAACAGGGGATGAACACTGAAGCTTTCTTT.

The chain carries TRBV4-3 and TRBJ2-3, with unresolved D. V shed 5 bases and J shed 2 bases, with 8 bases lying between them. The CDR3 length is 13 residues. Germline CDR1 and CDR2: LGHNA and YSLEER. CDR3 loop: CASSLTATDTQYF. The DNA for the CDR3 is TGCGCCAGCAGCTTAACGGCCACAGATACGCAGTATTTT.

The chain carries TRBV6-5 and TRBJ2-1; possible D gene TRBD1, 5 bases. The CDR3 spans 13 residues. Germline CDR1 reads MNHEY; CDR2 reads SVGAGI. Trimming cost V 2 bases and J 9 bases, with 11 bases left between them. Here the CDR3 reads CASSYVTGGEQFF. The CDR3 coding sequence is TGTGCCAGCAGTTACGTTACAGGCGGTGAGCAGTTCTTC.

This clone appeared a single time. The CDR3: CAISEGQGAGGETQYF. The CDR3 nucleotides read TGTGCCATCAGTGAGGGACAGGGGGCCGGAGGGGAGACCCAGTACTTC. The chain employs TRBV10-3 and TRBJ2-5; 11 nucleotides align to TRBD1. The ends lost 2 bases at V and 5 bases at J; junction bases unmatched: 7. There are 16 residues in the CDR3. CDR1 is ENHRY, CDR2 SYGVKD, per germline.

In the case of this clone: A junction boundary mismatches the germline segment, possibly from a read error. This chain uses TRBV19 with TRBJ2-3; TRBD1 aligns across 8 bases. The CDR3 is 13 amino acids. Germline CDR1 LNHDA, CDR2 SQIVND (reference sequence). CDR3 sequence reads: CASRSRGPDTQYF. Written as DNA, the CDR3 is TGTGCTAGTAGGTCCAGGGGGCCAGATACGCAGTATTTT. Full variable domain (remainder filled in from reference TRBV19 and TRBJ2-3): DGGITQSPKYLFRKEGQNVTLSCEQNLNHDAMYWYRQDPGQGLRLIYYSQIVNDFQKGDIAEGYSVSREKKESFPLTVTSAQKNPTAFYLCASRSRGPDTQYFGPGTRLTVL.

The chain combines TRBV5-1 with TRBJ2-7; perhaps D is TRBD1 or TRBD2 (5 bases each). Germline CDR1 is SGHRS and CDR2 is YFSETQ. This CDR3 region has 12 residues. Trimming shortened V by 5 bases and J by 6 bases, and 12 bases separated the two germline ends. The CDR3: CASRGDGSEQYF. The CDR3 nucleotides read TGCGCCAGCAGGGGGGACGGCAGCGAGCAGTACTTC.

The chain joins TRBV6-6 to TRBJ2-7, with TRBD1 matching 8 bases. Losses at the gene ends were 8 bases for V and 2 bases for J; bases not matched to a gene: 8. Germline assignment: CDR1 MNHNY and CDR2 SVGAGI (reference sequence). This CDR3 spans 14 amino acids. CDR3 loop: CASGLQGATYEQYF. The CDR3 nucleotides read TGTGCCAGCGGCCTCCAGGGGGCGACCTACGAGCAGTACTTC.

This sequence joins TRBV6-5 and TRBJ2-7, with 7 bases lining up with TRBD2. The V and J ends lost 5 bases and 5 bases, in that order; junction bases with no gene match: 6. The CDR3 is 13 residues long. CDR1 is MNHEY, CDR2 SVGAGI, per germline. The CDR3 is CASSRAGSNEQYF. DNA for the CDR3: TGTGCCAGCAGTCGAGCGGGGTCCAACGAGCAGTACTTC.

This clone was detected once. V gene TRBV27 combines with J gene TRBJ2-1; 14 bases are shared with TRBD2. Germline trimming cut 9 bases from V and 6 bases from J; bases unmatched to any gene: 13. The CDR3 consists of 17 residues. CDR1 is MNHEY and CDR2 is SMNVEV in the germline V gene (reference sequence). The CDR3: CASQRLAGGKFSNEQFF. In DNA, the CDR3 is TGTGCCAGTCAGCGACTAGCGGGAGGGAAGTTTAGCAATGAGCAGTTCTTC.

CDR3: CASSKQGAQETQYF. CDR3 DNA: TGTGCCAGCAGTAAACAGGGGGCCCAAGAGACCCAGTACTTC. The rearrangement links TRBV2 to TRBJ2-5, with 9 bases lining up with TRBD1. There are 14 residues in the CDR3. The V and J ends lost 5 bases and 1 base, in that order; junction bases with no gene match: 2. Germline V gene lookup returns CDR1 SNHLY and CDR2 FYNNEI.

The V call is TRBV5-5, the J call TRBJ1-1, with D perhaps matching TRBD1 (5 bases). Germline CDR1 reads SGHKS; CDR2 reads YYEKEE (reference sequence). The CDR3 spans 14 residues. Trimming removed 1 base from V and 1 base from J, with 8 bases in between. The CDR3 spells CASSLTGPNTEAFF. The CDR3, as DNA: TGTGCCAGCAGCTTGACAGGCCCGAACACTGAAGCTTTCTTT.

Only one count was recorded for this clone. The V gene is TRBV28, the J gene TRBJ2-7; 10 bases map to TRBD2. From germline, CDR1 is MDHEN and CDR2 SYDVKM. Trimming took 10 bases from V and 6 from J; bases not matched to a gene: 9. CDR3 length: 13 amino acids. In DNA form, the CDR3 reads TGTGCCACAGTAGCGGGAGGCCGGGGCGAGCAGTACTTC. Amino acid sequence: CATVAGGRGEQYF.

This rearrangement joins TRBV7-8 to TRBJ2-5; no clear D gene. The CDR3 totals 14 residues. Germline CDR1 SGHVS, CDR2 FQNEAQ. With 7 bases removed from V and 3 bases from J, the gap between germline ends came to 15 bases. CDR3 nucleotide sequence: TGTGCCAGCACTAAGGGAACTGGGAAAGAGACCCAGTACTTC. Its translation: CASTKGTGKETQYF.

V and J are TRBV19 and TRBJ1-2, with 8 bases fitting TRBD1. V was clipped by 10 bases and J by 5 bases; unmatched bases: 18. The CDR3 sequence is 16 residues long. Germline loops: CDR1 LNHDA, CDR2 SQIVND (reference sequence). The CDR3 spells CATTRGNTDRGYGYTF. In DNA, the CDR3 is TGTGCCACCACCAGAGGAAATACTGACAGGGGATATGGCTACACCTTC. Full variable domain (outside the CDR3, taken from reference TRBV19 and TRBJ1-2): DGGITQSPKYLFRKEGQNVTLSCEQNLNHDAMYWYRQDPGQGLRLIYYSQIVNDFQKGDIAEGYSVSREKKESFPLTVTSAQKNPTAFYLCATTRGNTDRGYGYTFGSGTRLTVV.

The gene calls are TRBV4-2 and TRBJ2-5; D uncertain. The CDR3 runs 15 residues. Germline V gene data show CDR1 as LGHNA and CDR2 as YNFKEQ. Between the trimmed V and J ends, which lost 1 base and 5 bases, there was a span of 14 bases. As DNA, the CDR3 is TGTGCCAGCAGCCAAGTTTTGGCCCAATGGGAGACCCAGTACTTC. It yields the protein CASSQVLAQWETQYF.

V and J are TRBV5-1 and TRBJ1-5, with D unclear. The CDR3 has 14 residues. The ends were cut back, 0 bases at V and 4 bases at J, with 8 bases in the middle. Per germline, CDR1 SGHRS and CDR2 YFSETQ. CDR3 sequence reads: CASSLAGFNQPQHF. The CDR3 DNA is TGCGCCAGCAGCTTGGCCGGGTTTAATCAGCCCCAGCATTTT. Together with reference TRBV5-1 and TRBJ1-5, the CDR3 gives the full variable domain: KAGVTQTPRYLIKTRGQQVTLSCSPISGHRSVSWYQQTPGQGLQFLFEYFSETQRNKGNFPGRFSGRQFSNSRSEMNVSTLELGDSALYLCASSLAGFNQPQHFGDGTRLSIL.

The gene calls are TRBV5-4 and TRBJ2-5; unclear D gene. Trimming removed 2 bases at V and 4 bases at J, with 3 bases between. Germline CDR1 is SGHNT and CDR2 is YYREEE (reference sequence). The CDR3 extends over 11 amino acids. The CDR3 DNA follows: TGTGCCAGCAGCTTCCTAGAGACCCAGTACTTC. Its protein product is CASSFLETQYF.

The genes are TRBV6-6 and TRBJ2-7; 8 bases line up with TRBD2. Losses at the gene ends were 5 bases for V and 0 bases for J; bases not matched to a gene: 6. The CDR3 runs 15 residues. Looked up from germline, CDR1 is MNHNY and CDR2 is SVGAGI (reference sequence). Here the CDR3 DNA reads TGTGCCAGCAGTATAGCGGGGCTGAGCTCCTACGAGCAGTACTTC. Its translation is CASSIAGLSSYEQYF.

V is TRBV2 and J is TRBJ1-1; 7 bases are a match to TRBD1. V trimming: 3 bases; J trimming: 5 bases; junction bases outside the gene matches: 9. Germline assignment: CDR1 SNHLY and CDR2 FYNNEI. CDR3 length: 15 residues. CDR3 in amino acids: CASSDQQGVGTEAFF. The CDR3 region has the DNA TGTGCCAGCAGTGATCAGCAGGGGGTGGGAACTGAAGCTTTCTTT.

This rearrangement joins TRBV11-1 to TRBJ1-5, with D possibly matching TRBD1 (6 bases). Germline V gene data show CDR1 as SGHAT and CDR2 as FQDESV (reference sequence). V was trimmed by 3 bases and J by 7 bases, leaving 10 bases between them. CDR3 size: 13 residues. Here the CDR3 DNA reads TGTGCCAGCAGCTTGGAGGGGGGCCAGCCCCAGCATTTT. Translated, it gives CASSLEGGQPQHF.

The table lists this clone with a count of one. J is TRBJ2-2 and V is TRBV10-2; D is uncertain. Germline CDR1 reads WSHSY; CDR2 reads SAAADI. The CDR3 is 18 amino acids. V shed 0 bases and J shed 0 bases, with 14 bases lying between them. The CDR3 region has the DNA TGCGCCAGCAGTGAGTCGGAAGACTTAGGAGCGAACACCGGGGAGCTGTTTTTT. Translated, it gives CASSESEDLGANTGELFF.

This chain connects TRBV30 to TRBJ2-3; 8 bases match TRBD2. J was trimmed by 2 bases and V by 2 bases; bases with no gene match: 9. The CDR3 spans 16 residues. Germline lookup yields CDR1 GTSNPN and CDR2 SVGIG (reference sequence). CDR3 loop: CAWSPGVAGITDTQYF. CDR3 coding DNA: TGTGCCTGGAGTCCCGGGGTAGCGGGAATCACAGATACGCAGTATTTT.